This record covers a single TCR beta chain. These data come from a study of PD-L1 blockade in urothelial cancer. Study-level background: As for prior chemotherapy regimens, patients had received 0 to 3. The study recovered a median of 141,255 T cells per blood sample.

Trimming took 6 bases from V and 8 from J; bases not matched to a gene: 13. CDR3 size: 15 residues. Germline values: CDR1 MNHEY, CDR2 SVGAGI. Profiling relied on immunoSEQ multiplex PCR, and the TCRdb table lists in-frame clones only, not all of them. Of about 50,000 clones in the sample, approximately 80% were seen once. The chain joins TRBV6-5 to TRBJ1-2, with TRBD1 matching 9 bases. The sequence came from an older man with urothelial cancer. Material: PBMCs, obtained around atezolizumab (anti-PD-L1) treatment. Here the CDR3 DNA reads TGTGCCAGCAGAAAGGTTGAACAGGGGGCAGGAGGCTACACCTTC. Translated: CASRKVEQGAGGYTF.